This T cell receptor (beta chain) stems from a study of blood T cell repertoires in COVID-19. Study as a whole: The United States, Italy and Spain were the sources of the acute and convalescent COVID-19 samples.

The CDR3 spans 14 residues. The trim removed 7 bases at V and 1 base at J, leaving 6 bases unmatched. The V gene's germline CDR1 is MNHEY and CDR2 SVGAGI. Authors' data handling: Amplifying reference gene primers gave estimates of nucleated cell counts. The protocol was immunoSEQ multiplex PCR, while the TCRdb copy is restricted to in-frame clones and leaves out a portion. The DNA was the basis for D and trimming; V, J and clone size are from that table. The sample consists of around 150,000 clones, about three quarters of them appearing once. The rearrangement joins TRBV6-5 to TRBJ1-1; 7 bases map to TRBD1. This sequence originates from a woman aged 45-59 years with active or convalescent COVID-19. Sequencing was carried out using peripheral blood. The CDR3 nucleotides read TGTGCCAGCATACGACAGGGCAAGAACACTGAAGCTTTCTTT. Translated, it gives CASIRQGKNTEAFF.